The 25 T cell receptor beta chains below were found in one sample sequenced in a study of regulatory T cells in long-lasting Graves disease. Documented time point: newly diagnosed GD, antithyroid drugs for less than 3 months. Extracted PBMC RNA gave rise to the TCR library. Combining iRepertoire HTBI primers with Arm-PCR of CDR3 regions, the authors built TCR beta libraries. TCRdb ran MiXCR on the multiplex PCR reads and lists one entry per CDR3 protein. The table records around 250,000 distinct CDR3 sequences, around 19% of them present only once. The source material was peripheral blood mononuclear cells (PBMCs), sampled at new diagnosis, from a patient treated with antithyroid drugs. Every receptor here comes from a female donor with Graves disease.

This chain links TRBV10-2 with TRBJ1-2; weak D call: TRBD1 (6 bases). Germline CDR1 reads WSHSY; CDR2 reads SAAADI. The CDR3 length is 16 residues. V lost 0 bases and J 2 bases, leaving 13 bases between the germline ends. The CDR3 DNA follows: TGCGCCAGCAGTGAGTCGGGGGCAGGTATCAACTATGGCTACACCTTC. Amino acids: CASSESGAGINYGYTF.

This clonotype turned up a few times. The chain carries TRBV6-1 and TRBJ1-1; D unresolved. The V end lost 2 bases, the J end lost 3 bases, and 10 bases lay between the germline ends. This CDR3 region has 14 residues. The germline V gene has CDR1 MNHNS and CDR2 SASEGT. The CDR3 here is CASSESLLHTEAFF. DNA of the CDR3: TGTGCCAGCAGTGAATCCCTCCTTCACACTGAAGCTTTCTTT.

This clonotype was counted only a few times. The chain uses TRBV28 and TRBJ1-2; 7 bases align to TRBD1. Trimming took 5 bases from V and 4 from J; bases not matched to a gene: 7. CDR3 length: 14 amino acids. Germline loops: CDR1 MDHEN, CDR2 SYDVKM. As DNA, the CDR3 is TGTGCCAGCAGTGCCCCAGGGGGGGGCTATGGCTACACCTTC. As protein: CASSAPGGGYGYTF.

Comment on this clonotype: A read error may account for a junction end that differs from germline. The chain employs TRBV6-2 or TRBV6-3 and TRBJ2-1; TRBD1 might be the D (6 bases). The CDR3 is 13 residues long. Per germline, CDR1 MNHEY and CDR2 SVGEGT. The CDR3 is CTSSYLDRNEQFF. The CDR3 DNA reads as TGTACCAGCAGTTACCTAGACAGGAATGAGCAGTTCTTC.

In its sample, this clonotype was seen many times. CDR3 amino acids: CASSSGLSATNEKLFF. As DNA, the CDR3 is TGTGCCAGCAGCTCGGGACTTTCTGCAACTAATGAAAAACTGTTTTTT. This chain links TRBV7-9 with TRBJ1-4, with TRBD1 as a possible D gene (5 bases). This CDR3 has 16 amino acids. Germline loops: CDR1 SEHNR, CDR2 FQNEAQ (reference sequence). V was shortened by 4 bases and J by 0 bases, with 12 bases between the two germline ends.

This rearrangement joins TRBV9 to TRBJ2-7; 12 nucleotides match TRBD2. V shed 0 bases and J 0 bases; nucleotides not matched to a gene: 4. Germline values: CDR1 SGDLS, CDR2 YYNGEE. The CDR3 consists of 17 residues. CDR3: CASSVEGTSGLSYEQYF. CDR3 DNA sequence: TGTGCCAGCAGCGTAGAGGGGACTAGCGGGCTCTCCTACGAGCAGTACTTC.

At least ten counts were recorded for this clonotype. V and J are TRBV29-1 and TRBJ1-1; possibly TRBD1 for D (6 bases). Germline CDR1 SQVTM, CDR2 ANQGSEA. The V end was cut by 5 bases, the J end by 0 bases, with 10 bases between. The CDR3 has 13 residues. CDR3 nucleotides: TGCAGCGTTTCCAGGGGTTTGAACACTGAAGCTTTCTTT. Protein product: CSVSRGLNTEAFF.

The table lists this clonotype with a count of one. Since no conserved phenylalanine or tryptophan closes the CDR3, a read error is the likely cause. The J gene is TRBJ1-6, the V gene TRBV7-3, with D unclear. Germline V gene sequence: CDR1 SGHTA, CDR2 FQGTGA. This CDR3 has 15 amino acids. CDR3 amino acids: CASTPGSSYNPPLHL. In nucleotides, the CDR3 is TGTGCCAGCACCCCCGGGAGCTCCTATAATCCACCCCTCCACCTT.

Many counts were recorded for this clonotype. V gene TRBV18 combines with J gene TRBJ1-6, with D perhaps matching TRBD1 (6 bases). V was trimmed by 3 bases and J by 9 bases, leaving 15 bases between them. The germline gives CDR1 KGHSH, CDR2 LQKENI. The CDR3 is made up of 15 amino acids. Written as DNA, the CDR3 is TGTGCCAGCTCACCGAGGGGGGCGCTTCTTTCACCCCTCCACTTT. Translating gives CASSPRGALLSPLHF.

This clonotype appeared many times. The rearrangement joins TRBV11-3 to TRBJ2-7; a possible D gene is TRBD2 (5 bases). Germline-derived CDR1 and CDR2 are SGHNT and YENEEA. The CDR3 is 15 residues long. Deletions cut 0 bases from V and 3 bases from J, with 12 bases between. The CDR3 is CASSLEAEVFYEQYF. In DNA, the CDR3 is TGTGCCAGCAGCTTAGAAGCGGAGGTGTTCTACGAGCAGTACTTC. The whole variable domain, filled in from reference TRBV11-3 and TRBJ2-7, reads EAGVVQSPRYKIIEKKQPVAFWCNPISGHNTLYWYLQNLGQGPELLIRYENEEAVDDSQLPKDRFSAERLKGVDSTLKIQPAELGDSAVYLCASSLEAEVFYEQYFGPGTRLTVT.

The V and J genes are TRBV7-3 and TRBJ2-1; D is perhaps TRBD1 or TRBD2 (5 bases each). CDR1 is SGHTA, CDR2 FQGTGA, per germline. The CDR3 consists of 13 residues. The V end lost 3 bases, the J end lost 6 bases, and 9 bases lay between the germline ends. The CDR3 loop is CASSFGTTNEQFF. Here the CDR3 DNA reads TGTGCCAGCAGCTTTGGGACGACCAATGAGCAGTTCTTC.

This clonotype occurred many times. V usage is TRBV18 and J usage is TRBJ2-6, with TRBD1 as a possible D gene (5 bases). The CDR3 runs to 15 residues. Germline CDR1 is KGHSH and CDR2 is LQKENI. V was pared by 4 bases and J by 2 bases, with 9 bases between. CDR3: CASSQGRAGANVLTF. The CDR3 bases are TGTGCCAGCTCACAGGGCAGGGCTGGGGCCAACGTCCTGACTTTC.

This clonotype was seen repeatedly, ten times or more. The chain recombines TRBV2 with TRBJ1-4; TRBD1 matches at 11 bases. The CDR3 contains 18 residues. Trimming took 6 bases from V and 2 from J; bases not matched to a gene: 11. CDR1 is SNHLY and CDR2 is FYNNEI in the germline V gene. CDR3 loop: CASRRTGGVVGTNEKLFF. In nucleotides, the CDR3 is TGTGCCAGCAGGAGGACAGGGGGCGTCGTTGGGACTAATGAAAAACTGTTTTTT.

In regard to this clonotype: Given a far larger clone just one base away, this is likely a sequencing read error. The chain recombines TRBV11-1 with TRBJ1-3; D is uncertain. The CDR3 is 14 residues long. Trimming left V 5 bases short and J 0 bases short, with 8 bases between. Per the germline V gene, CDR1 is SGHAT and CDR2 is FQDESV (reference sequence). CDR3 amino acids: CASSRVNSGNTIYF. In nucleotides, the CDR3 is TGTGCCAGCAGCCGAGTAAACTCTGGAAACACCATATATTTT.

This clonotype was detected ten times or more. This chain joins TRBV7-9 and TRBJ2-2; tentatively, D is TRBD1 (7 bases). This CDR3 comprises 16 residues. V was shortened by 2 bases and J by 5 bases, with 15 bases between the two germline ends. The germline gives CDR1 SEHNR, CDR2 FQNEAQ (reference sequence). CDR3 residues: CASSLTAGGGTGELFF. CDR3 DNA sequence: TGTGCCAGCAGCTTAACGGCAGGGGGAGGAACCGGGGAGCTGTTTTTT.

The chain uses TRBV19 and TRBJ2-2; 8 bases align to TRBD2. This CDR3 region has 16 residues. Germline-derived CDR1 and CDR2 are LNHDA and SQIVND (reference sequence). V shed 1 base, J shed 0 bases, and the junction held 1 base outside the gene matches. The CDR3 here is CASSIGRGANTGELFF. In nucleotides, the CDR3 is TGTGCCAGTAGTATAGGGCGGGGGGCGAACACCGGGGAGCTGTTTTTT. Drawing the rest from reference TRBV19 and TRBJ2-2, the complete variable domain is DGGITQSPKYLFRKEGQNVTLSCEQNLNHDAMYWYRQDPGQGLRLIYYSQIVNDFQKGDIAEGYSVSREKKESFPLTVTSAQKNPTAFYLCASSIGRGANTGELFFGEGSRLTVL.

This clonotype was seen more than once but under ten times. The gene calls are TRBV9 and TRBJ2-2, with D hard to call. With 0 bases removed from V and 8 bases from J, the gap between germline ends came to 5 bases. Germline CDR1 is SGDLS and CDR2 is YYNGEE. The CDR3 totals 12 residues. The CDR3 sequence: CASSVEWGELFF. The DNA of the CDR3 is TGTGCCAGCAGCGTAGAATGGGGGGAGCTGTTTTTT.

At least ten counts were recorded for this clonotype. The CDR3 is CASSPIGLAGPEQFF. CDR3 nucleotide sequence: TGTGCCAGCAGTCCAATTGGACTAGCGGGGCCCGAGCAGTTCTTC. The rearrangement links TRBV28 to TRBJ2-1, with 12 bases matching TRBD2. This CDR3 spans 15 amino acids. Germline CDR1 and CDR2: MDHEN and SYDVKM. The V gene end was trimmed by 5 bases and the J gene end by 10 bases; junction bases not matched to a gene: 9.

This clonotype was detected many times. Here the CDR3 reads CASSQGQDYNSPLHF. DNA of the CDR3: TGTGCCAGCAGCCAAGGACAGGACTATAATTCACCCCTCCACTTT. This rearrangement joins TRBV12-3 or TRBV12-4 to TRBJ1-6; 7 bases map to TRBD1. Trimming cost V 6 bases and J 3 bases; bases outside gene matches: 5. The CDR3 extends over 15 amino acids.

At least ten counts were recorded for this clonotype. This chain links TRBV29-1 with TRBJ2-5, with D uncertain. Trimming pared 6 bases from V and 9 bases from J, leaving 14 bases between. The germline V gene has CDR1 SQVTM and CDR2 ANQGSEA. This CDR3 has 11 residues. This CDR3 is CSVKTFPAQYF. CDR3 DNA sequence: TGCAGCGTGAAGACCTTCCCGGCCCAGTACTTC.

This clonotype was seen repeatedly, ten times or more. J is TRBJ2-3 and V is TRBV20-1, with TRBD2 as a possible D gene (6 bases). V was pared by 0 bases and J by 2 bases, with 12 bases between. The CDR3 is 15 amino acids. CDR1 is DFQATT and CDR2 is SNEGSKA in the germline V gene (reference sequence). The CDR3 region has the DNA TGCAGTGCTAGAGATCTGGCGGGATTCACAGATACGCAGTATTTT. It encodes CSARDLAGFTDTQYF.

This clonotype was observed many times. The chain combines TRBV3-1 with TRBJ2-7, with D tentatively TRBD2 (5 bases). The CDR3 contains 14 residues. Germline lookup yields CDR1 LGHDT and CDR2 YNNKEL (reference sequence). V was cut by 2 bases and J by 2 bases, with 10 bases left in between. The CDR3 DNA is TGTGCCAGCAGCCAAACTAGTTCCCCCTACGAGCAGTACTTC. Amino acids: CASSQTSSPYEQYF.

This clonotype was recorded at least ten times. The V and J genes are TRBV3-1 and TRBJ1-3; no clear D. V lost 8 bases to trimming and J lost 4 bases, with 9 bases between them. This CDR3 is built from 12 residues. CDR1 is LGHDT, CDR2 YNNKEL, per germline (reference sequence). CDR3 coding DNA: TGTGCCAGCGGGATGCTGGGAAACACCATATATTTT. Protein sequence: CASGMLGNTIYF.

V and J are TRBV5-1 and TRBJ2-2, with D perhaps TRBD1 (5 bases). Germline V gives CDR1 SGHRS, CDR2 YFSETQ. V was clipped by 2 bases and J by 1 base, with 18 bases between them. There are 18 residues in the CDR3. The CDR3 bases are TGCGCCAGCAGCTTTGCCCCCTCGGGCCAGGGGAACACCGGGGAGCTGTTTTTT. It yields the protein CASSFAPSGQGNTGELFF.

The chain has TRBV11-2 and TRBJ2-3; 10 bases are a match to TRBD2. The length of the CDR3 is 20 residues. Germline lookup yields CDR1 SGHAT and CDR2 FQNNGV. The junction had 13 bases not matched to a gene; V was cut back by 0 bases and J by 1 base. The CDR3, as DNA: TGTGCCAGCAGCTTAGATCTTAGGAGCGGGAGGGCCGTAGGCACAGATACGCAGTATTTT. Translated: CASSLDLRSGRAVGTDTQYF.